This T cell receptor (beta chain) was found in a study of T cells in Graves' hyperthyroidism and ophthalmopathy. Trimming took 6 bases from V and 3 from J; bases not matched to a gene: 10. Germline CDR1 is DFQATT and CDR2 is SNEGSKA (reference sequence). This CDR3 is built from 14 residues. From RNA transcripts, TCR beta CDR3 regions were amplified. The TCR CDR3 first-round RT-PCR relied on the HTBI primer set. TCRdb re-analysed the multiplex PCR reads in MiXCR, keeping a single row per CDR3 protein. The table records roughly 380,000 distinct CDR3 sequences, 15% to 20% of them present only once. This clonotype was seen ten or more times.

The rearrangement uses TRBV20-1 and TRBJ2-7; 8 bases align to TRBD2. The receptor comes from a woman aged 35 to 49 with Graves' ophthalmopathy. Sequencing was carried out using blood. CDR3 amino acids: CSAHHTSGDYEQYF. CDR3 bases: TGCAGTGCCCACCACACTAGCGGAGACTACGAGCAGTACTTC.